This T cell receptor beta chain emerged from a study of T cells in Graves' hyperthyroidism and ophthalmopathy. A NOSPECS grade of at least 4, a Clinical Activity Score of at least 3 and duration under 3 months were recorded in ophthalmopathy patients. This clonotype was counted at least ten times. RNA transcripts served as the template for amplifying TCR beta CDR3 regions. The TCR CDR3 was amplified in a first-round RT-PCR using the HTBI primer set. TCRdb independently ran MiXCR on the multiplex PCR reads; one entry per CDR3 protein. The table records about 600,000 distinct CDR3 sequences, around 16% of them present only once. This CDR3 region has 14 residues. V dropped 3 bases and J dropped 2 bases, with 9 bases sitting between them. Germline CDR1 ENHRY, CDR2 SYGVKD.

Sequenced: blood. This clonotype was obtained from a woman aged 40 to 50 with Graves' ophthalmopathy. The genes are TRBV10-3 and TRBJ2-3; D is undetermined. In nucleotides, the CDR3 is TGTGCCATCAGTGATGGCCTAATCACAGATACGCAGTATTTT. Its translation: CAISDGLITDTQYF.